Listed below are T cell receptor beta chains from one sample, sequenced in a study of CD8 T cells in ankylosing spondylitis. One entry per CDR3 protein, called by TCRdb with MiXCR from the 5' RACE reads. The data contain approximately 240,000 distinct CDR3 sequences, more than 20% of them singletons. The sample taken for sequencing was blood, either unsorted or a sorted T cell fraction (not recorded which). The receptors come from a male donor with ankylosing spondylitis or in good health (not recorded which). CDR3s include the opening cysteine and the closing phenylalanine or tryptophan. The D gene is left open where the match is weak. Clone size, where shown, is once, few, many, or a class for clones that have expanded.

DNA: TGTGCTAGCAGCTTTTCAGGGCTTCCAGGGGAGACCCAGTACTTC
CDR3: CASSFSGLPGETQYF
D: -
size: -
J: TRBJ2-5
V: TRBV7-7

DNA: TGTGCCAGCAGTTTGCGGGGGCCCCCCTACGAGCAGTACTTC
CDR3: CASSLRGPPYEQYF
D: -
size: few
J: TRBJ2-7
V: TRBV12-3/TRBV12-4

DNA: TGCAGTGCTTACCTCACAGGGGCGAGCTCCTACAATGAGCAGTTCTTC
CDR3: CSAYLTGASSYNEQFF
D: TRBD1
size: many
J: TRBJ2-1
V: TRBV20-1

DNA: TGCAGCGTTGATTTGGTAGACTATGGCTACACCTTC
CDR3: CSVDLVDYGYTF
D: -
size: many
J: TRBJ1-2
V: TRBV29-1

DNA: TGCAGTGCTAGACCCCTGCGGGACACAACTGAAGCTTTCTTT
CDR3: CSARPLRDTTEAFF
D: -
size: -
J: TRBJ1-1
V: TRBV20-1

DNA: TGTGCCAGCAGTTATGGGGCGGCCAGCTACGAGCAGTACTTC
CDR3: CASSYGAASYEQYF
D: -
size: -
J: TRBJ2-7
V: TRBV6-5

DNA: TGCGCCAGCAGCTTGGCCGGATTAGCGGGGGGGCCCGAGACCCAGTACTTC
CDR3: CASSLAGLAGGPETQYF
D: TRBD2
size: -
J: TRBJ2-5
V: TRBV5-1

DNA: TGTGCCAGCACCCCCGGGGATACCACAGATACGCAGTATTTT
CDR3: CASTPGDTTDTQYF
D: -
size: few
J: TRBJ2-3
V: TRBV12-3/TRBV12-4

DNA: TGCAGTGCTATGGCAGGGGTGGTGGAGGAGACCCAGTACTTC
CDR3: CSAMAGVVEETQYF
D: -
size: few
J: TRBJ2-5
V: TRBV20-1

DNA: TGCAGCGTTGAACCCCAGGGGACCCCAGGCACAGATACGCAGTATTTT
CDR3: CSVEPQGTPGTDTQYF
D: -
size: many
J: TRBJ2-3
V: TRBV29-1

DNA: TGTGCCACCAGCAGGACTCTCCTCGACACCGGGGAGCTGTTTTTT
CDR3: CATSRTLLDTGELFF
D: -
size: -
J: TRBJ2-2
V: TRBV15

DNA: TGTGCCAGCAGCCCAGGCCCGGGACGACCTATGTTTTTT
CDR3: CASSPGPGRPMFF
D: -
size: -
J: TRBJ2-2
V: TRBV11-2

DNA: TGTGCCAGCTCGGGGACATTTAATAGCAATCAGCCCCAGCATTTT
CDR3: CASSGTFNSNQPQHF
D: -
size: -
J: TRBJ1-5
V: TRBV12-3/TRBV12-4

DNA: TGCAGTGCGAGAGGAGGATCTGGAAACACCATATATTTT
CDR3: CSARGGSGNTIYF
D: -
size: -
J: TRBJ1-3
V: TRBV20-1